The clone carrying this TCR beta chain was observed a few times. Its specificity is not known. This sample stems from a study of T cells in Graves' hyperthyroidism and ophthalmopathy. Findings and caveats of the study: Most clonotypes expanded in the thyroid (above 0.001) were also present in blood.

V dropped 4 bases and J dropped 9; count of bases not matched to a gene: 8. The germline V gene encodes CDR1 SGHRS and CDR2 YFSETQ. The length of the CDR3 is 15 residues. The source material, RNA transcripts, was used to amplify TCR beta CDR3 regions. HTBI primers were employed in a first-round RT-PCR of the TCR CDR3. TCRdb independently ran MiXCR on the multiplex PCR reads; one entry per CDR3 protein. The sample yields 250,000 to 300,000 distinct CDR3 sequences, approximately 18% seen once. V gene TRBV5-1 combines with J gene TRBJ2-2; 11 bases map to TRBD2. Sequences were obtained from blood. This receptor was taken from a man aged 50-60 years with Graves' ophthalmopathy. CDR3 DNA: TGCGCCAGCAGCGCGACTAGCGGGGCTAACCGGGAGCTGTTTTTT. Amino acids: CASSATSGANRELFF.